This T cell receptor beta chain was sequenced for a study of early stage breast cancer tumors. Study as a whole: ER+/PR+/HER2- status applied to about 80% of the 16 invasive breast tumors.

Study observations and caveats: Compared with adjacent normal breast tissue, tumors showed 2 to 2.5-fold greater T cell density and higher clonality. In about 85% of the 16 patients, blood comparison separated tumor from normal breast.

The CDR3 sequence is 13 residues long. Per germline, CDR1 MDHEN and CDR2 SYDVKM. V lost 4 bases to trimming and J lost 8 bases, with 12 bases between them. Assay: immunoSEQ multiplex PCR; the TCRdb copy retains only in-frame clones and omits some. The table shows 27,000 or so clones, with around four fifths occurring only once. As regards this clone: Its antigen is not identified.

Sequenced: blood. The rearrangement joins TRBV28 to TRBJ2-1, with D tentatively TRBD1 (6 bases). The TCR sequence derives from a person between 50 and 60 years old with breast cancer. CDR3 loop: CASSSLTGYEQFF. CDR3 nucleotide sequence: TGTGCCAGCAGTTCATTAACAGGGTATGAGCAGTTCTTC.